A single sample is the source of the 17 T cell receptor beta chains below, sequenced in a study of shared clonotypes between healthy human individuals. Naive CD8 cells, CD45RO-negative and positively selected for CCR7, excluded terminally differentiated effector memory CD45RA+ cells. The table came from immunoSEQ multiplex PCR; TCRdb's copy has only in-frame clones and leaves some out. The profile shows some 740,000 clones, approximately 92% of them singletons. The specimen was naive CD8+ T cells sorted from blood. All receptors come from a man aged 25 to 45 in good health.

The V and J genes are TRBV7-6 and TRBJ2-1; TRBD2 is a possible D gene (7 bases). Trimming took 5 bases from V and 3 from J, leaving 32 bases between them. CDR1 and CDR2 (germline): SGHVS, FNYEAQ. The CDR3 covers 21 residues. This chain's CDR3 is CASSPRGAVGSGGGVYNEQFF. The CDR3 DNA reads TGTGCCAGCAGCCCACGCGGGGCAGTTGGTAGCGGAGGGGGGGTCTACAATGAGCAGTTCTTC.

The rearrangement links TRBV28 to TRBJ2-7; a weak D match, TRBD1 (6 bases). The germline V gene encodes CDR1 MDHEN and CDR2 SYDVKM. Trimming pared 5 bases from V and 3 bases from J, leaving 17 bases between. This CDR3 is 15 amino acids long. The CDR3 DNA follows: TGTGCCAGCAGTACCTCCCAGGGGATATACTACGAGCAGTACTTC. Protein: CASSTSQGIYYEQYF.

The chain is built from TRBV19 and TRBJ2-7; D gene ambiguous. The length of the CDR3 is 13 residues. The germline CDR1 and CDR2 sequences are LNHDA and SQIVND (reference sequence). The ends were cut back, 3 bases at V and 3 bases at J, with 9 bases in the middle. Written as DNA, the CDR3 is TGTGCCAGTAGTATGGGCCCAAACTACGAGCAGTACTTC. This sequence encodes CASSMGPNYEQYF.

This chain joins TRBV29-1 and TRBJ2-7; D may correspond to TRBD1 or TRBD2 (7 bases each). V was pared by 6 bases and J by 2 bases, with 29 bases between. Germline V lookup: CDR1 SQVTM, CDR2 ANQGSEA. The CDR3 loop spans 18 amino acids. For the CDR3, the DNA is TGCAGCGTGGGAGGACGGGGACAGTCTGGCGGGAGCACCTACGAGCAGTACTTC. Its translation is CSVGGRGQSGGSTYEQYF.

The chain links TRBV19 to TRBJ2-1; D is unclear. Trimming took off 7 bases at V and 4 bases at J, with 14 bases between the two ends. The germline gives CDR1 LNHDA, CDR2 SQIVND (reference sequence). CDR3 length equals 14 residues. The CDR3 is CASNDRTLYNEQFF. CDR3 bases: TGTGCCAGTAACGATAGAACACTTTACAATGAGCAGTTCTTC.

The chain has TRBV29-1 and TRBJ2-3; TRBD2 matches at 11 bases. Germline CDR1 SQVTM, CDR2 ANQGSEA. This CDR3 spans 17 amino acids. V lost 2 bases, J lost 4 bases, and 11 bases stayed unmatched. This chain's CDR3 is CSVEPSTSGGPPDTQYF. The CDR3 DNA follows: TGCAGCGTTGAACCCAGCACTAGCGGGGGCCCCCCAGATACGCAGTATTTT.

The V call is TRBV11-2, the J call TRBJ2-1, with D possibly TRBD2 on 6 matching bases. The CDR3 runs to 11 residues. Looked up from germline, CDR1 is SGHAT and CDR2 is FQNNGV. V was clipped by 3 bases and J by 16 bases, with 13 bases between them. The CDR3 coding sequence is TGTGCCAGCAGCTTGGGACTTGGGAAATTCTTC. Translating it yields CASSLGLGKFF.

The V call is TRBV27, the J call TRBJ2-6, with TRBD2 as a possible D gene (5 bases). This CDR3 contains 16 residues. Germline V gene sequence: CDR1 MNHEY, CDR2 SMNVEV (reference sequence). Between the trimmed V and J ends, which lost 0 bases and 0 bases, there was a span of 6 bases. CDR3 residues: CASSLSEASGANVLTF. As DNA, the CDR3 is TGTGCCAGCAGTTTATCGGAGGCCTCTGGGGCCAACGTCCTGACTTTC.

The V call is TRBV2, the J call TRBJ1-1; 7 positions agree with TRBD1. The junction had 5 bases not matched to a gene; V was cut back by 1 base and J by 3 bases. CDR3 length: 15 amino acids. Germline assignment: CDR1 SNHLY and CDR2 FYNNEI. The chain's CDR3 is CASSEERTGYTEAFF. CDR3 bases: TGTGCCAGCAGTGAAGAGAGGACAGGTTACACTGAAGCTTTCTTT. Full variable domain (outside the CDR3, taken from reference TRBV2 and TRBJ1-1): EPEVTQTPSHQVTQMGQEVILRCVPISNHLYFYWYRQILGQKVEFLVSFYNNEISEKSEIFDDQFSVERPDGSNFTLKIRSTKLEDSAMYFCASSEERTGYTEAFFGQGTRLTVV.

V is TRBV29-1 and J is TRBJ1-1, with a weak D call TRBD1 (5 bases). V was shortened by 2 bases and J by 4 bases, with 17 bases between the two germline ends. Germline V gene data show CDR1 as SQVTM and CDR2 as ANQGSEA. The CDR3 is 15 residues long. For the CDR3, the DNA is TGCAGCGTTGAATCTGACAGCTCAAGTGGCACTGAAGCTTTCTTT. Protein product: CSVESDSSSGTEAFF.

The table lists this clone with a count of one. V usage is TRBV27 and J usage is TRBJ2-7; 7 nucleotides agree with TRBD2. The germline V gene encodes CDR1 MNHEY and CDR2 SMNVEV (reference sequence). This CDR3 comprises 12 residues. V lost 4 bases and J lost 6; bases outside the gene matches: 3. The CDR3 DNA follows: TGTGCCAGCAGTTCGGCTAGCGGCGAGCAGTACTTC. Its protein product is CASSSASGEQYF.

The V gene is TRBV10-3, the J gene TRBJ2-3, with D possibly being TRBD1 (5 bases). Germline V CDR1 and CDR2: ENHRY, SYGVKD. This CDR3 spans 15 amino acids. V was cut by 0 bases and J by 2 bases, with 9 bases left in between. The DNA of the CDR3 is TGTGCCATCAGTGAGTCTTCAGGGCACACAGATACGCAGTATTTT. Translated, it gives CAISESSGHTDTQYF.

The J gene is TRBJ1-2, the V gene TRBV27; D is ambiguous. The CDR3 length is 14 residues. V lost 5 bases, J lost 2 bases, and 12 bases lay in between. Per the germline V gene, CDR1 is MNHEY and CDR2 is SMNVEV (reference sequence). CDR3 coding DNA: TGTGCCAGCAGTACCACGGACGGGAACTATGGCTACACCTTC. Translation: CASSTTDGNYGYTF.

This chain joins TRBV7-3 and TRBJ2-7, with a weak D call TRBD2 (5 bases). V dropped 5 bases and J dropped 4 bases, with 18 bases sitting between them. Germline CDR1 SGHTA, CDR2 FQGTGA. The CDR3 consists of 15 residues. In DNA, the CDR3 is TGTGCCAGCAGCCCGCCGGGATTACGGGTGTACGAGCAGTACTTC. Translating gives CASSPPGLRVYEQYF.

The gene calls are TRBV9 and TRBJ2-7; D may be TRBD2 (5 bases). Trimming removed 3 bases at V and 4 bases at J, with 11 bases between. This CDR3 is 13 amino acids long. Germline lookup yields CDR1 SGDLS and CDR2 YYNGEE. The CDR3 region has the DNA TGTGCCAGCAGCGGACCGCCGGGGTACGAGCAGTACTTC. Translation: CASSGPPGYEQYF.

This CDR3 reads CASSLVYQPYEQYF. The DNA for the CDR3 is TGTGCCAGCAGCTTGGTATACCAGCCCTACGAGCAGTACTTC. The rearrangement links TRBV11-2 to TRBJ2-7, with D unresolved. This CDR3 is built from 14 residues. The germline V gene has CDR1 SGHAT and CDR2 FQNNGV. Trimming left V 3 bases short and J 2 bases short, with 11 bases between.

This clone was seen once. This sequence joins TRBV5-6 and TRBJ2-7; TRBD1 matches 7 bases. Trimming removed 5 bases from V and 6 bases from J; junction bases left unmatched: 5. CDR3 size: 12 residues. CDR1 SGHDT and CDR2 YYEEEE come from the germline V gene. CDR3 sequence: CASSWTGSEQYF. The DNA for the CDR3 is TGTGCCAGCAGTTGGACAGGTAGCGAGCAGTACTTC.